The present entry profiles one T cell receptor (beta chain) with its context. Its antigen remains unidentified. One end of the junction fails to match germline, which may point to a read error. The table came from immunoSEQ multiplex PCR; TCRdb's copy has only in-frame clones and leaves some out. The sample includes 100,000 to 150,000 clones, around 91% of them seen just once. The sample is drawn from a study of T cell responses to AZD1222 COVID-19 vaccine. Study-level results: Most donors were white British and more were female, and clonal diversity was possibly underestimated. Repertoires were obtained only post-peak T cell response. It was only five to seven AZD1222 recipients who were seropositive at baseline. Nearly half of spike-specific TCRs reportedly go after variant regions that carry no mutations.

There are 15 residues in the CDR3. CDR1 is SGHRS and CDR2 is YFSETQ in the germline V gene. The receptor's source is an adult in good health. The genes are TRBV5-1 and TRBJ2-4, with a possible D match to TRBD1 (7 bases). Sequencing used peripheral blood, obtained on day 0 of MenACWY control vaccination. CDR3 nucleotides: TGCGCCCGCAGCTTGGGGGCAGGGGGGAAAAACATTCAGTACTTC. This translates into CARSLGAGGKNIQYF. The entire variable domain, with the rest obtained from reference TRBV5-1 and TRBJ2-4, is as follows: KAGVTQTPRYLIKTRGQQVTLSCSPISGHRSVSWYQQTPGQGLQFLFEYFSETQRNKGNFPGRFSGRQFSNSRSEMNVSTLELGDSALYLCARSLGAGGKNIQYFGAGTRLSVL.